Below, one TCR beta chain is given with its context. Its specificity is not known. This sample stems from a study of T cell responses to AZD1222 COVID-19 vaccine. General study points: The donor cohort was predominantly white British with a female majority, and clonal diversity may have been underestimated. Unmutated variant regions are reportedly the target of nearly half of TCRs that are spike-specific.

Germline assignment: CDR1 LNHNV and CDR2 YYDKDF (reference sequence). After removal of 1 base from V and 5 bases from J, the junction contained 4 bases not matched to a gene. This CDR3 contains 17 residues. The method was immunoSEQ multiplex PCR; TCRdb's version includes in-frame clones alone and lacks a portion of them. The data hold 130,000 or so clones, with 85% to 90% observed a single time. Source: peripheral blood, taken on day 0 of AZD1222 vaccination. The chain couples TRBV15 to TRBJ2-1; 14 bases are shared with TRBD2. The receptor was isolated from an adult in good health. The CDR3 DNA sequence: TGTGCCACCAGCAGAGGTAGACTAGCGGGGGGGAACAATGAGCAGTTCTTC. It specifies CATSRGRLAGGNNEQFF.